These 10 T cell receptor beta chains came from one sample sequenced in a study of T cell responses to AZD1222 COVID-19 vaccine. Sequencing was performed with immunoSEQ multiplex PCR; in TCRdb, only in-frame clones are kept and a portion is missing. The sample includes 140,000 to 150,000 clones, about 92% seen only once; the top ten take under 2%. Specimen: peripheral blood, collected on day 0 of AZD1222 vaccination. Every receptor here comes from an adult in good health.

DNA of the CDR3: TGCGCCAGCAGCCAAGATCAAAGGCAGCCCCAGCATTTT. It is translated as CASSQDQRQPQHF. This chain links TRBV4-1 with TRBJ1-5; no clear D gene. V was pared by 0 bases and J by 7 bases, with 7 bases between. Germline V gene sequence: CDR1 MGHRA, CDR2 YSYEKL. CDR3 length: 13 residues.

The genes are TRBV19 and TRBJ1-6; 11 nucleotides align to TRBD1. Looked up from germline, CDR1 is LNHDA and CDR2 is SQIVND (reference sequence). The CDR3 has 15 amino acids. After removal of 5 bases from V and 10 bases from J, the junction contained 7 bases not matched to a gene. CDR3 sequence (DNA): TGTGCCAGTAGTGCCGGGACAGGGGGATTCTCACCCCTCCACTTT. This gives the protein CASSAGTGGFSPLHF. The full variable domain, with the rest looked up from reference TRBV19 and TRBJ1-6, is DGGITQSPKYLFRKEGQNVTLSCEQNLNHDAMYWYRQDPGQGLRLIYYSQIVNDFQKGDIAEGYSVSREKKESFPLTVTSAQKNPTAFYLCASSAGTGGFSPLHFGNGTRLTVT.

The V call is TRBV15, the J call TRBJ1-5, with D tentatively TRBD1 (6 bases). The CDR3 is 14 residues long. The germline CDR1 and CDR2 sequences are LNHNV and YYDKDF (reference sequence). The germline V and J ends were trimmed by 5 bases and 6 bases, with 14 bases remaining between them. Here the CDR3 DNA reads TGTGCCACCAGCTCACAGGGATTGGGTCAGCCCCAGCATTTT. As protein: CATSSQGLGQPQHF.

The genes are TRBV6-5 and TRBJ1-1; D is uncertain. This CDR3 is 14 amino acids long. Germline CDR1 MNHEY, CDR2 SVGAGI. Trimming took off 9 bases at V and 3 bases at J, with 17 bases between the two ends. The CDR3, as DNA: TGTGCCAGTCGGGCCCTCGATGTCGACACTGAAGCTTTCTTT. As protein: CASRALDVDTEAFF.

This chain joins TRBV7-9 and TRBJ1-4, with TRBD1 matching 8 bases. The germline V gene encodes CDR1 SEHNR and CDR2 FQNEAQ (reference sequence). The CDR3 is made up of 15 amino acids. Losses at the gene ends were 1 base for V and 5 bases for J; bases not matched to a gene: 3. In DNA, the CDR3 is TGTGCCAGCAGCTTAGGGACAGGGCAGAATGAAAAACTGTTTTTT. Its translation: CASSLGTGQNEKLFF. Full variable domain (missing parts from reference TRBV7-9 and TRBJ1-4): DTGVSQNPRHKITKRGQNVTFRCDPISEHNRLYWYRQTLGQGPEFLTYFQNEAQLEKSRLLSDRFSAERPKGSFSTLEIQRTEQGDSAMYLCASSLGTGQNEKLFFGSGTQLSVL.

In DNA, the CDR3 is TGTGCCAGCAGCGTAGGGGGGACCCTCGGTGAGCAGTACTTC. Translated: CASSVGGTLGEQYF. The rearrangement uses TRBV9 and TRBJ2-7; D possibly uses TRBD1 or TRBD2 (5 bases each). This CDR3 comprises 14 residues. Trimming stripped 0 bases from V and 7 bases from J, with 14 bases between. The germline V gene has CDR1 SGDLS and CDR2 YYNGEE.

The rearrangement uses TRBV29-1 and TRBJ1-4; D perhaps matches TRBD1 (5 bases). The CDR3 consists of 18 residues. Germline lookup yields CDR1 SQVTM and CDR2 ANQGSEA. The germline V and J ends were trimmed by 7 bases and 0 bases, with 24 bases remaining between them. This CDR3 reads CSARFRGLGSATNEKLFF. The CDR3 DNA reads as TGCAGCGCCCGCTTCCGGGGACTGGGCTCTGCAACTAATGAAAAACTGTTTTTT. The full variable domain, its missing parts supplied by reference TRBV29-1 and TRBJ1-4, is SAVISQKPSRDICQRGTSLTIQCQVDSQVTMMFWYRQQPGQSLTLIATANQGSEATYESGFVIDKFPISRPNLTFSTLTVSNMSPEDSSIYLCSARFRGLGSATNEKLFFGSGTQLSVL.

The chain carries TRBV7-9 and TRBJ1-3; D is possibly TRBD1 (5 bases). V lost 5 bases and J 3 bases, leaving 14 bases between the germline ends. The CDR3 has 15 amino acids. Germline V gene lookup returns CDR1 SEHNR and CDR2 FQNEAQ (reference sequence). CDR3 bases: TGTGCCAGCAGCCCCGCCTGGACAAATGGAAACACCATATATTTT. This translates into CASSPAWTNGNTIYF.

The V call is TRBV6-5, the J call TRBJ2-5, with TRBD2 as a possible D gene (7 bases). Germline loops: CDR1 MNHEY, CDR2 SVGAGI. Trimming removed 4 bases from V and 5 bases from J, with 17 bases in between. This CDR3 has 15 amino acids. This CDR3 reads CASSSLGGAGETQYF. DNA for the CDR3: TGTGCCAGCAGTTCCCTGGGGGGGGCGGGGGAGACCCAGTACTTC.

V is TRBV15 and J is TRBJ2-2; D gene unclear. Trimming removed 7 bases at V and 6 bases at J, with 12 bases between. Germline CDR1 is LNHNV and CDR2 is YYDKDF (reference sequence). This CDR3 has 13 amino acids. The CDR3 DNA is TGTGCCACCACAAATAACCTGGCCGGGGAGCTGTTTTTT. It encodes CATTNNLAGELFF. Together with reference TRBV15 and TRBJ2-2, the CDR3 gives the full variable domain: DAMVIQNPRYQVTQFGKPVTLSCSQTLNHNVMYWYQQKSSQAPKLLFHYYDKDFNNEADTPDNFQSRRPNTSFCFLDIRSPGLGDTAMYLCATTNNLAGELFFGEGSRLTVL.